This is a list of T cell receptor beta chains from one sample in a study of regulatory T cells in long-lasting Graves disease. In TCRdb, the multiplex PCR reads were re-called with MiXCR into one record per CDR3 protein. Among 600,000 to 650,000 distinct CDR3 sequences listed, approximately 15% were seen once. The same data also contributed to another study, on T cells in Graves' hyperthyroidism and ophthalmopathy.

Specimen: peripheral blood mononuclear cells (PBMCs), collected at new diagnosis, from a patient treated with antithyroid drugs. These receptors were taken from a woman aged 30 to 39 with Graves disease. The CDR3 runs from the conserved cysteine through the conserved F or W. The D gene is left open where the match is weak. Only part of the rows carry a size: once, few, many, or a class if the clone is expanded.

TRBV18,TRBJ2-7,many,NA,CASSPGQSSYEQYF,TGTGCCAGCTCACCCGGACAGAGCTCCTACGAGCAGTACTTC
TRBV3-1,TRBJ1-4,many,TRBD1,CASSLGQGSKKLFF,TGTGCCAGCAGCCTCGGACAGGGTTCGAAAAAACTGTTTTTT
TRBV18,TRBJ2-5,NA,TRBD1,CASSTTGQGALGETQYF,TGTGCCAGCTCAACCACCGGACAGGGGGCGTTAGGAGAGACCCAGTACTTC
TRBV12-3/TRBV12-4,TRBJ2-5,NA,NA,CASSGLQGRIETQYF,TGTGCCAGCAGCGGGTTACAGGGTCGAATAGAGACCCAGTACTTC
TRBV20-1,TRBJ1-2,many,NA,CSATGEGGYTF,TGCAGTGCTACCGGGGAAGGCGGCTACACCTTC
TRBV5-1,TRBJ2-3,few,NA,CASSSTGGRGQSDTQYF,TGCGCCAGCAGCTCTACTGGTGGAAGAGGACAGTCGGATACGCAGTATTTT
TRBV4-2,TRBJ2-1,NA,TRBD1,CASSQPGTGNNEQFF,TGTGCCAGCAGCCAGCCCGGGACAGGGAACAATGAGCAGTTCTTC
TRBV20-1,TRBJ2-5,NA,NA,CSALGGQETQYF,TGCAGTGCTCTAGGGGGACAAGAGACCCAGTACTTC
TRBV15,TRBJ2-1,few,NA,CATRLGGQYNNEQFF,TGTGCCACCCGTTTGGGGGGACAGTATAACAATGAGCAGTTCTTC
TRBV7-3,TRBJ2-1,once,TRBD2,CASSLTSFALAGFANEQFF,TGTGCCAGCAGCTTAACTAGTTTTGCCCTAGCGGGATTCGCCAATGAGCAGTTCTTC
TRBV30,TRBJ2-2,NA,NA,CAWNFRGRVGPSNTGELFF,TGTGCCTGGAACTTTCGGGGCAGGGTGGGGCCCTCGAACACCGGGGAGCTGTTTTTT
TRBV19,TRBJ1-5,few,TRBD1,CASSLQDRLGGPQHF,TGTGCCAGTAGTCTCCAGGACAGGTTGGGGGGGCCCCAGCATTTT
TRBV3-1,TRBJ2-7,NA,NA,CASSHSSPVEQYF,TGTGCCAGCAGCCACAGTTCCCCCGTCGAGCAGTACTTC
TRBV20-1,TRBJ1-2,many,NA,CSAREGANYGYTF,TGCAGTGCTAGAGAAGGGGCTAACTATGGCTACACCTTC
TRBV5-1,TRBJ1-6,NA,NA,CASSLGGVGNSPLHF,TGCGCCAGCAGCTTGGGAGGGGTGGGGAATTCACCCCTCCACTTT
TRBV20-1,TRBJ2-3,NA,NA,CSAGVIADTQYF,TGCAGTGCAGGGGTCATCGCAGATACGCAGTATTTT
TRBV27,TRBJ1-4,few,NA,CASSLGVGWAKLFF,TGTGCCAGCAGTCTCGGGGTCGGGTGGGCAAAACTGTTTTTT
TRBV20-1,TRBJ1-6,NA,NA,CSASRRAHPSSYNSPLHF,TGCAGTGCTAGTCGCAGGGCCCACCCAAGCTCCTATAATTCACCCCTCCACTTT
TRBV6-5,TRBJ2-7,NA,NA,CASSYSSSGSGRPYEQYF,TGTGCCAGCAGTTACTCGAGTTCAGGGAGTGGAAGGCCGTACGAGCAGTACTTC
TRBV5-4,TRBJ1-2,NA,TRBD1,CASSRGTGGLIDGYTF,TGTGCCAGCAGCCGTGGGACAGGGGGCTTGATAGATGGCTACACCTTC
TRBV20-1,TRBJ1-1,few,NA,CSARGREGDRTEAFF,TGCAGTGCTAGAGGTCGGGAAGGGGATAGGACTGAAGCTTTCTTT
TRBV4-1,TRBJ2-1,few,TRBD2,CASSQARGAGAFNEQFF,TGCGCCAGCAGCCAAGCCCGAGGAGCGGGAGCTTTCAATGAGCAGTTCTTC
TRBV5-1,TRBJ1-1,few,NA,CASSDPYMNTEAFF,TGCGCCAGCAGCGACCCCTATATGAACACTGAAGCTTTCTTT
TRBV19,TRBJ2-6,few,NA,CASSVRVSGANVLTF,TGTGCCAGTAGTGTTCGGGTCTCTGGGGCCAACGTCCTGACTTTC
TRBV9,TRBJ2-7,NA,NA,CASPPYEQYF,TGTGCCAGCCCCCCGTACGAGCAGTACTTC
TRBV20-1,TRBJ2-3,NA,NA,CRARSRLSVADTQYF,TGCAGGGCCCGTAGTCGGCTTAGCGTGGCAGATACGCAGTATTTT
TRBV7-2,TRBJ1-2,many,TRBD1,CASSLRTGGNYGYTF,TGTGCCAGCAGCTTACGGACAGGGGGTAACTATGGCTACACCTTC